The 23 T cell receptor beta chains reported below all come from one sample, sequenced in a study of Graves' ophthalmopathy and Graves' hyperthyroidism. The authors amplified TCR beta CDR3 regions, and they did so from RNA transcripts for repertoire sequencing. Scientists carried out first-round RT-PCR using HTBI primers and then a second-round multiplex PCR. MiXCR, run by TCRdb on the multiplex PCR reads, gives a single entry per CDR3 protein. The sample lists approximately 41,000 distinct CDR3 sequences, about 51% seen once, with roughly 18% in the top ten. What was sequenced was peripheral blood. The receptors shown here come from an adult man with Graves' ophthalmopathy.

This chain connects TRBV6-2 or TRBV6-3 to TRBJ2-1; D remains ambiguous. Germline assignment: CDR1 MNHEY and CDR2 SVGEGT. V shed 6 bases and J shed 9 bases, with 15 bases lying between them. CDR3 length: 13 amino acids. The CDR3 loop is CASSLPESSEQFF. CDR3 bases: TGTGCCAGCAGCTTGCCGGAGTCCAGTGAGCAGTTCTTC.

About this clonotype itself: Given the absence of the conserved phenylalanine or tryptophan at the CDR3 end, a read error is likely. The chain recombines TRBV2 with TRBJ1-5; 7 bases are a match to TRBD1. Germline V gene data show CDR1 as SNHLY and CDR2 as FYNNEI. The CDR3 loop spans 17 amino acids. V was pared by 6 bases and J by 2 bases, with 13 bases of the junction left unmatched. CDR3 sequence (DNA): TGTGCCAGCAGCGGGAGTTTTGCAGGGGGGGGCAATCAGCCCCAGCATCTT. This sequence encodes CASSGSFAGGGNQPQHL.

In regard to this clonotype: This is likely a read error, given that the CDR3 carries no conserved phenylalanine or tryptophan at its end. The limits of the CDR3 on the DNA are not certain, so only TCRdb's listed CDR3 is given. V is TRBV20-1 and J is TRBJ2-3; the DNA was not used to check the table's D call, TRBD2. The CDR3 contains 15 residues when both ends are counted. Germline V lookup: CDR1 DFQATT, CDR2 SNEGSKA (reference sequence). The CDR3 sequence: CSFEGGSGIGDTQYS.

The rearrangement joins TRBV9 to TRBJ2-7; 10 bases agree with TRBD1. The germline gives CDR1 SGDLS, CDR2 YYNGEE. The CDR3 is 15 residues long. V shed 3 bases, J shed 5 bases, and the junction held 8 bases outside the gene matches. CDR3 sequence: CASSATGGLNHEQYV. Written as DNA, the CDR3 is TGTGCCAGCAGCGCGACAGGGGGCCTGAACCACGAGCAGTACGTC.

This clonotype was observed many times. The chain joins TRBV5-6 to TRBJ2-5; D is undetermined. The V and J ends lost 0 bases and 1 base respectively, with 7 bases between them. The CDR3 is made up of 14 amino acids. The germline gives CDR1 SGHDT, CDR2 YYEEEE. This CDR3 reads CASSLGATQETQYF. CDR3 sequence (DNA): TGTGCCAGCAGCTTGGGGGCCACCCAAGAGACCCAGTACTTC.

The CDR3 region is CASSPAGRNEQFF. The CDR3 coding sequence is TGTGCCAGCAGTCCAGCGGGAAGAAATGAGCAGTTCTTC. The V gene is TRBV25-1, the J gene TRBJ2-1; TRBD2 matches at 7 bases. The V gene end was trimmed by 5 bases and the J gene end by 7 bases; junction bases not matched to a gene: 5. Germline lookup yields CDR1 MGHDK and CDR2 SYGVNS. The CDR3 covers 13 residues. Full variable domain (rest looked up from reference TRBV25-1 and TRBJ2-1): EADIYQTPRYLVIGTGKKITLECSQTMGHDKMYWYQQDPGMELHLIHYSYGVNSTEKGDLSSESTVSRIRTEHFPLTLESARPSHTSQYLCASSPAGRNEQFFGPGTRLTVL.

On this clonotype itself: Relative to the germline gene, one junction end is altered; a read error may explain this. This chain joins TRBV9 and TRBJ2-3; tentative D call: TRBD1 (5 bases). CDR3 length equals 15 residues. Germline CDR1 SGDLS, CDR2 YYNGEE. This CDR3 is CASSVEGLGRDTQCF. DNA for the CDR3: TGTGCCAGCAGCGTAGAGGGGCTTGGCAGGGATACGCAGTGTTTT.

This clonotype was counted many times. CDR3: CASSLGAMGQGGKIAKNIQYF. The CDR3, as DNA: TGTGCCAGCAGCTTAGGAGCTATGGGACAGGGGGGAAAGATAGCCAAAAACATTCAGTACTTC. The chain carries TRBV7-2 and TRBJ2-4; 11 positions match TRBD1. The germline gives CDR1 SGHTA, CDR2 FQGNSA. With 1 base clipped from V and 0 bases from J, the junction kept 14 bases outside the gene matches. The CDR3 contains 21 residues.

The V gene is TRBV7-9, the J gene TRBJ2-1, with 8 nucleotides matching TRBD2. V lost 11 bases, J lost 3 bases, and 3 bases stayed unmatched. The germline gives CDR1 SEHNR, CDR2 FQNEAQ (reference sequence). This CDR3 spans 12 amino acids. CDR3 sequence reads: CAGGTSYNEQFF. For the CDR3, the DNA is TGTGCCGGGGGGACTAGCTACAATGAGCAGTTCTTC. Looking up the rest from reference TRBV7-9 and TRBJ2-1 gives the full variable domain: DTGVSQNPRHKITKRGQNVTFRCDPISEHNRLYWYRQTLGQGPEFLTYFQNEAQLEKSRLLSDRFSAERPKGSFSTLEIQRTEQGDSAMYLCAGGTSYNEQFFGPGTRLTVL.

The CDR3, as DNA: TGTGCCAGCAGCGTAGCAGGGGGCGGCTCCTATAATTCACCCCTCCACTTT. Translation: CASSVAGGGSYNSPLHF. The chain has TRBV9 and TRBJ1-6; 8 bases align to TRBD1. Germline V gives CDR1 SGDLS, CDR2 YYNGEE. Unmatched junction bases numbered 2, after V lost 0 bases and J lost 0 bases. The CDR3 has 17 residues.

This clonotype was counted many times. The chain employs TRBV7-6 and TRBJ2-2, with a tentative D call TRBD2 (6 bases). The V end lost 5 bases, the J end lost 4 bases, and 14 bases lay between the germline ends. Germline CDR1 reads SGHVS; CDR2 reads FNYEAQ. This CDR3 is built from 15 residues. CDR3 protein: CASSRAGRSTGELFF. The CDR3 DNA follows: TGTGCCAGCAGCCGTGCGGGGAGAAGCACCGGGGAGCTGTTTTTT. The full variable domain, with the rest looked up from reference TRBV7-6 and TRBJ2-2, is GAGVSQSPRYKVTKRGQDVALRCDPISGHVSLYWYRQALGQGPEFLTYFNYEAQQDKSGLPNDRFSAERPEGSISTLTIQRTEQRDSAMYRCASSRAGRSTGELFFGEGSRLTVL.

The chain uses TRBV10-3 and TRBJ2-7; TRBD2 aligns across 7 bases. The CDR3 extends over 15 amino acids. The germline V gene encodes CDR1 ENHRY and CDR2 SYGVKD. V lost 0 bases to trimming and J lost 3 bases; unmatched junction nucleotides: 5. The CDR3: CAISESRGLLYEQYV. In nucleotides, the CDR3 is TGTGCCATCAGTGAGTCGCGGGGGTTACTCTACGAGCAGTACGTC.

This chain joins TRBV14 and TRBJ1-4; 10 bases line up with TRBD1. V shed 3 bases, J shed 7 bases, and the junction held 8 bases outside the gene matches. The germline gives CDR1 SGHDN, CDR2 FVKESK. The CDR3 covers 16 residues. For the CDR3, the DNA is TGTGCCAGCAGCCAGGCTGACAGGGGGCTAAGTGAAAAACTGTTTTTT. This sequence encodes CASSQADRGLSEKLFF.

This clonotype was found many times. This could be a read error, since a much larger clone is one nucleotide away. The chain joins TRBV20-1 to TRBJ2-7; TRBD2 matches 13 bases. Germline CDR1 is DFQATT and CDR2 is SNEGSKA (reference sequence). CDR3 length: 18 residues. V lost 6 bases and J lost 2; bases outside the gene matches: 16. Here the CDR3 DNA reads TGCAGTGCCCTACCGAGGACTAGCGGGAGATTGAGCGCCTACGAGCAGTACTTC. Residues: CSALPRTSGRLSAYEQYF.

This chain uses TRBV5-4 with TRBJ2-3; 7 nucleotides align to TRBD2. V shed 5 bases, J shed 4 bases, and the junction held 7 bases outside the gene matches. Germline V lookup: CDR1 SGHNT, CDR2 YYREEE (reference sequence). The CDR3 contains 14 residues. CDR3 region: CASSYGGRADTQYF. The DNA for the CDR3 is TGTGCCAGCAGTTACGGCGGGAGAGCAGATACGCAGTATTTT.

This clonotype appeared a single time. This CDR3 is CASGSQDRPGDTQYF. As DNA, the CDR3 is TGTGCCAGCGGCTCACAGGACAGGCCGGGGGATACGCAGTATTTT. This chain joins TRBV7-9 and TRBJ2-3; TRBD1 agrees at 7 bases. Germline V gene sequence: CDR1 SEHNR, CDR2 FQNEAQ (reference sequence). The CDR3 extends over 15 amino acids. After removal of 8 bases from V and 6 bases from J, the junction contained 14 bases not matched to a gene.

Many counts were recorded for this clonotype. This chain joins TRBV4-2 and TRBJ2-5, with TRBD2 identical over 8 bases. Germline trimming cut 4 bases from V and 3 bases from J; bases unmatched to any gene: 10. The CDR3 runs 16 residues. Germline loops: CDR1 LGHNA, CDR2 YNFKEQ. CDR3 in DNA: TGTGCCAGCAGCCTATCCCGGGGGGGGTTCGAAGAGACCCAGTACTTC. Protein sequence: CASSLSRGGFEETQYF.

This clonotype showed up just once. V and J are TRBV6-5 and TRBJ2-3; the match to TRBD1 covers 11 bases. CDR1 is MNHEY, CDR2 SVGAGI, per germline. The length of the CDR3 is 18 residues. With 0 bases clipped from V and 4 bases from J, the junction kept 9 bases outside the gene matches. In DNA form, the CDR3 reads TGTGCCAGCAGTTACTCCCGGACAGGGGGCGGGGGGGCAGATACGCAGTATTTT. This sequence encodes CASSYSRTGGGGADTQYF.

The chain joins TRBV6-6 to TRBJ1-6, with no clear D. Germline assignment: CDR1 MNHNY and CDR2 SVGAGI (reference sequence). The CDR3 is made up of 17 amino acids. The V end lost 5 bases, the J end lost 4 bases, and 18 bases lay between the germline ends. The CDR3 DNA is TGTGCCAGCAGTCCGGGAAGGCGAAACGCGTATAATTCACCCCTCCACTTT. As protein: CASSPGRRNAYNSPLHF.

The chain joins TRBV10-3 to TRBJ1-2, with 7 nucleotides matching TRBD1. CDR1 and CDR2 from the germline V gene are ENHRY and SYGVKD. This CDR3 has 13 residues. Trimming took 7 bases from V and 2 from J; bases not matched to a gene: 4. CDR3 region: CAITAQGNYGYTF. DNA for the CDR3: TGTGCCATCACTGCACAGGGGAACTATGGCTACACCTTC.

This clonotype is medium-sized. This chain joins TRBV20-1 and TRBJ2-7; 10 nucleotides match TRBD2. Trimming at V came to 0 bases and at J to 4 bases, leaving 3 bases not matched to a gene. CDR1 and CDR2 (germline): DFQATT, SNEGSKA (reference sequence). This CDR3 has 14 residues. CDR3 coding DNA: TGCAGTGCTAGAGACCAGCGGGAGGGATACGAGCAGTACTTC. Translated: CSARDQREGYEQYF.

At least ten counts were recorded for this clonotype. The V call is TRBV7-2, the J call TRBJ2-1; 12 positions agree with TRBD2. The germline CDR1 and CDR2 sequences are SGHTA and FQGNSA. The CDR3 contains 18 residues. V trimming: 2 bases; J trimming: 1 base; junction bases outside the gene matches: 6. CDR3 nucleotide sequence: TGTGCCAGCAGCTTACGTCCTAGCGGGGGGGCGTCCTACAATGAGCAGTTCTTC. Translation: CASSLRPSGGASYNEQFF.

This clonotype was observed many times. This chain's CDR3 is CSALDYSNQPQHF. The CDR3 region has the DNA TGCAGTGCGCTGGATTATAGCAATCAGCCCCAGCATTTT. The chain combines TRBV20-1 with TRBJ1-5; unclear D gene. V lost 6 bases to trimming and J lost 0 bases, with 9 bases between them. The CDR3 is 13 residues long. Germline CDR1 reads DFQATT; CDR2 reads SNEGSKA (reference sequence).